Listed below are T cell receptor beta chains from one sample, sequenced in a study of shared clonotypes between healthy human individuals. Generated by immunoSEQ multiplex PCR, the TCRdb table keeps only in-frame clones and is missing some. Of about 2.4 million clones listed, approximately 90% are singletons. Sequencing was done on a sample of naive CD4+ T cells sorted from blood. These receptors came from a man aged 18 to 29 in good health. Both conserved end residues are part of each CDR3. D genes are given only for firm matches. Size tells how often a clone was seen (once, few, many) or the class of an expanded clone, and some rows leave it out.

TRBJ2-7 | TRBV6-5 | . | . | CASSFLTGTSYEQYF | TGTGCCAGCAGTTTCCTTACCGGGACATCCTACGAGCAGTACTTC
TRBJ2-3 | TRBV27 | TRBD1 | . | CASSLDRGVADTQYF | TGTGCCAGCAGCCTGGACAGGGGGGTTGCAGATACGCAGTATTTT
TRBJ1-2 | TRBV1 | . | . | CTSSQTYTGTGNLVYGYTF | TGCACCAGCAGCCAAACCTATACCGGGACAGGGAATCTGGTCTATGGCTACACCTTC
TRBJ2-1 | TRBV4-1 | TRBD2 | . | CASSQGGKGRYNEQFF | TGCGCCAGCAGCCAGGGGGGGAAAGGTAGATACAATGAGCAGTTCTTC
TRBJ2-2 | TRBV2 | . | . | CASSGQGTGELFF | TGTGCCAGCAGTGGTCAGGGCACCGGGGAGCTGTTTTTT
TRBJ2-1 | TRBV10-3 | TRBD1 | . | CAISGLGTGGGNEQFF | TGTGCCATCAGTGGCCTAGGGACAGGAGGAGGGAATGAGCAGTTCTTC
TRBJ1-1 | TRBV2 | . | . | CASREMNTEAFF | TGTGCCAGCAGGGAGATGAACACTGAAGCTTTCTTT
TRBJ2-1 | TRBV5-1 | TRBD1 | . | CASSPGTGSINEQFF | TGCGCCAGCAGCCCCGGGACAGGGTCAATAAACGAGCAGTTCTTC
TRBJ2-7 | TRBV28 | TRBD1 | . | CASSLGGQGRSYEQYF | TGTGCCAGCAGTTTGGGTGGACAGGGAAGGTCCTACGAGCAGTACTTC
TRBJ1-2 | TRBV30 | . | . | CAWSTTVSYTF | TGTGCCTGGAGTACGACAGTAAGCTACACCTTC
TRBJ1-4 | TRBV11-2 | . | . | CASSLGFDEKLFF | TGTGCCAGCAGCTTAGGTTTCGATGAAAAACTGTTTTTT
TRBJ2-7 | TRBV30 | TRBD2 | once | CASTPGTSGTSYEQYF | TGTGCCTCCACACCCGGGACTAGCGGGACTTCCTACGAGCAGTACTTC
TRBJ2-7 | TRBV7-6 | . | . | CASSLTGTGAYEQYF | TGTGCCAGCAGCCTCACCGGGACTGGTGCCTACGAGCAGTACTTC
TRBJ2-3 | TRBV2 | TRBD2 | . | CASSAMPSGYTDTQYF | TGTGCCAGCAGTGCCATGCCTAGCGGTTACACAGATACGCAGTATTTT
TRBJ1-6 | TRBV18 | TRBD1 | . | CASSPVAGGLDLYNSPLHF | TGTGCCAGCTCACCAGTGGCAGGGGGCCTAGACCTCTATAATTCACCCCTCCACTTT
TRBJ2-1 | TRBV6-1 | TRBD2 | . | CASSELIGLAGGSSYNEQFF | TGTGCCAGCAGTGAACTAATAGGACTAGCGGGGGGGAGCTCCTACAATGAGCAGTTCTTC
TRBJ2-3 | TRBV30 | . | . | CAWSVRGAPYTDTQYF | TGTGCCTGGAGTGTAAGAGGGGCGCCTTACACAGATACGCAGTATTTT
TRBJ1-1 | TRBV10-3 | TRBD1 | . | CAISQGAGREAFF | TGTGCCATCAGTCAGGGGGCTGGGAGAGAAGCTTTCTTT
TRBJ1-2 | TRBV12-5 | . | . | CASGLETQARGYGYTF | TGTGCTAGTGGTTTGGAAACGCAGGCGCGGGGGTATGGCTACACCTTC
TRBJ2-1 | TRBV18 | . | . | CASSPNLVEPREQFF | TGTGCCAGCTCACCAAACCTGGTGGAACCTAGGGAGCAGTTCTTC
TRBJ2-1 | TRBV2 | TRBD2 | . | CASGRELGEQFF | TGTGCCAGCGGGCGGGAGCTCGGTGAGCAGTTCTTC
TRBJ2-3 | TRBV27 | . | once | CASSLQGADTQYF | TGTGCCAGCAGTTTACAAGGGGCAGATACGCAGTATTTT
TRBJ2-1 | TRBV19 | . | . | CASSSSRGNEQFF | TGTGCCAGTTCCTCCTCCAGGGGCAATGAGCAGTTCTTC
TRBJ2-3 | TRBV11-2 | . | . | CASSLDYGTTDTQYF | TGTGCCAGCAGCTTAGATTACGGAACCACAGATACGCAGTATTTT